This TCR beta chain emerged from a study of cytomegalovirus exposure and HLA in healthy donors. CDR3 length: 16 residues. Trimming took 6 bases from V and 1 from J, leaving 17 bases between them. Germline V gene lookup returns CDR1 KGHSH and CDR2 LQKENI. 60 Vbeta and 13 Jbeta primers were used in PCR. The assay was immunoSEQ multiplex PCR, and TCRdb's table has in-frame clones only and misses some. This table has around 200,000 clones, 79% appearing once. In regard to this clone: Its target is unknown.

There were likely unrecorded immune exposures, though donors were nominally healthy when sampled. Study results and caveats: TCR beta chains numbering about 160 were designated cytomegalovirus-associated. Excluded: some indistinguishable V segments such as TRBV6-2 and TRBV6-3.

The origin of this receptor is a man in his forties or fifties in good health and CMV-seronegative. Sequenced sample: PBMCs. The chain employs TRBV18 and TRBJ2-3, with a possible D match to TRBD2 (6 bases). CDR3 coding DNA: TGTGCCAGCTCCCCCAGAGGAGCTAGCGGCACAGATACGCAGTATTTT. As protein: CASSPRGASGTDTQYF.